Presented here are 2 T cell receptor beta chains from one specimen sequenced in a study of radiotherapy plus CTLA-4 blockade in lung cancer. The table came from immunoSEQ multiplex PCR; TCRdb's copy has only in-frame clones and leaves some out. The table shows about 51,000 clones, with roughly three quarters occurring only once. The sample was peripheral blood, taken from a patient treated with radiotherapy plus ipilimumab. The receptors originated from a human donor with non-small cell lung cancer who had a complete response to radiotherapy plus ipilimumab.

The chain is built from TRBV5-1 and TRBJ1-2; TRBD1 matches 8 bases. J was trimmed by 4 bases and V by 1 base; bases with no gene match: 3. The germline V gene has CDR1 SGHRS and CDR2 YFSETQ. CDR3 length equals 14 residues. In DNA, the CDR3 is TGCGCCAGCAGCTTGTCAGGGGGCCTCTATGGCTACACCTTC. Its protein is CASSLSGGLYGYTF.

There are a few counts of this clone. V is TRBV19 and J is TRBJ1-4; TRBD1 aligns across 8 bases. Losses at the gene ends were 4 bases for V and 8 bases for J; bases not matched to a gene: 9. Germline values: CDR1 LNHDA, CDR2 SQIVND (reference sequence). This CDR3 region has 15 residues. The CDR3 DNA sequence: TGTGCCAGTAGTACCCGGACAGGGTATTCCGAAAAACTGTTTTTT. Translating gives CASSTRTGYSEKLFF.